Included here is one T cell receptor beta chain sequence, with context. Under the authors' procedure: Scientists estimated how many nucleated cells there were by amplifying reference gene primers. The data were produced by immunoSEQ multiplex PCR, yet TCRdb's version contains in-frame clones alone and is incomplete. The V and J calls and the clone size are those of that table, but D and trimming were determined from the DNA. The sample holds 110,000 to 150,000 clones, 70% to 85% seen once. These data come from a study of blood T cell repertoires in COVID-19. The specimen was peripheral blood. This receptor was identified in a man aged 60 to 75 with active or convalescent COVID-19.

CDR3 nucleotides: TGTGCCAGCAGCTCTCAAGAGACCCAGTACTTC. Residues: CASSSQETQYF. The gene calls are TRBV11-3 and TRBJ2-5, with no clear D. The V gene's germline CDR1 is SGHNT and CDR2 YENEEA. Trimming left V 4 bases short and J 2 bases short, with 2 bases between. The CDR3 loop spans 11 amino acids.